The 10 T cell receptor beta chains reported below all come from one sample, sequenced in a study of CD8+CD57+ T cells in acquired aplastic anemia. For CDR3 and TCR beta VDJ profiling, genomic DNA was the template used. In TCRdb, the reads were re-called with MiXCR into one record per CDR3 protein. The table lists about 160,000 distinct CDR3 sequences, roughly 43% of them singletons. Those patients picked for sequencing had displayed CD8+CD57+ cell expansion on flow cytometry. The sample comprised sorted CD4+, CD8+, or CD8+CD57+ T cells (not recorded which) from PBMCs. These receptors were collected from a human donor with aplastic anemia.

The chain joins TRBV2 to TRBJ2-5; TRBD1 matches at 7 bases. Looked up from germline, CDR1 is SNHLY and CDR2 is FYNNEI. The V and J ends lost 8 bases and 5 bases, in that order; junction bases with no gene match: 11. This CDR3 has 14 residues. CDR3 DNA: TGTGCCAGCGGCGATATGGGACAGAAGGAGACCCAGTACTTC. Protein product: CASGDMGQKETQYF.

This chain connects TRBV10-2 to TRBJ2-7, with unresolved D. The V gene's germline CDR1 is WSHSY and CDR2 SAAADI. The CDR3 runs 13 residues. Deletions cut 2 bases from V and 0 bases from J, with 5 bases between. The CDR3 coding sequence is TGCGCCAGCAGTGAGGCCATCTCCTACGAGCAGTACTTC. Encoded protein: CASSEAISYEQYF.

The chain carries TRBV2 and TRBJ1-5; D remains ambiguous. The CDR3 loop spans 14 amino acids. Per the germline V gene, CDR1 is SNHLY and CDR2 is FYNNEI. V dropped 6 bases and J dropped 0 bases, with 9 bases sitting between them. The CDR3 is CASRQEYSNQPQHF. CDR3 sequence (DNA): TGTGCCAGCAGGCAAGAATATAGCAATCAGCCCCAGCATTTT.

This clonotype was seen many times. The chain couples TRBV7-3 to TRBJ2-5; TRBD2 matches 9 bases. The ends lost 0 bases at V and 1 base at J; junction bases unmatched: 3. CDR1 is SGHTA, CDR2 FQGTGA, per germline. This CDR3 region has 16 residues. CDR3 protein: CASSLTVAGVQETQYF. DNA for the CDR3: TGTGCCAGCAGCTTAACGGTAGCGGGGGTCCAAGAGACCCAGTACTTC.

The rearrangement links TRBV10-3 to TRBJ2-1, with 9 bases aligning to TRBD1. The CDR3 is made up of 12 amino acids. V lost 10 bases, J lost 5 bases, and 3 bases stayed unmatched. Germline CDR1 ENHRY, CDR2 SYGVKD. CDR3 bases: TGTGCCACCGGGACAGGGCACAATGAGCAGTTCTTC. Translated: CATGTGHNEQFF.

This chain uses TRBV12-3 or TRBV12-4 with TRBJ1-6; 7 nucleotides match TRBD1. This CDR3 has 14 amino acids. Losses at the gene ends were 4 bases for V and 10 bases for J; bases not matched to a gene: 7. In DNA form, the CDR3 reads TGTGCCAGCAGTTACGACAGGGCAAGGTCACCCCTCCACTTT. This sequence encodes CASSYDRARSPLHF.

This clonotype showed up many times. The J gene is TRBJ2-5, the V gene TRBV6-5, with 9 bases identical to TRBD2. V was pared by 2 bases and J by 3 bases, with 4 bases of the junction left unmatched. This CDR3 is 15 amino acids long. Germline V gene sequence: CDR1 MNHEY, CDR2 SVGAGI. The CDR3 region has the DNA TGTGCCAGCAGTTACGGAGGCGGGAGGGAAGAGACCCAGTACTTC. It is translated as CASSYGGGREETQYF.

This chain joins TRBV7-2 and TRBJ1-1; D remains ambiguous. The CDR3 sequence is 12 residues long. Per germline, CDR1 SGHTA and CDR2 FQGNSA. Deletions cut 4 bases from V and 8 bases from J, with 11 bases between. CDR3 loop: CASSSKPEEAFF. CDR3 DNA: TGTGCCAGCAGCTCGAAACCGGAAGAAGCTTTCTTT.

This chain uses TRBV24-1 with TRBJ1-1, with D possibly being TRBD1 (5 bases). The CDR3 totals 14 residues. CDR1 KGHDR and CDR2 SFDVKD come from the germline V gene. Deletions cut 7 bases from V and 0 bases from J, with 11 bases between. CDR3 DNA: TGTGCCACCAGCAGCCCGGGGGTGAACACTGAAGCTTTCTTT. Its protein is CATSSPGVNTEAFF.

This clonotype was recorded a few times. V usage is TRBV5-1 and J usage is TRBJ2-7; 7 bases agree with TRBD2. J gave up 3 bases and V 0 bases, and 6 bases lay outside the gene matches. CDR1 is SGHRS, CDR2 YFSETQ, per germline. The CDR3 extends over 15 amino acids. The CDR3 coding sequence is TGCGCCAGCAGCTTGGCCCCCGGGACTAACTACGAGCAGTACTTC. This gives the protein CASSLAPGTNYEQYF. The whole variable domain, filled in from reference TRBV5-1 and TRBJ2-7, reads KAGVTQTPRYLIKTRGQQVTLSCSPISGHRSVSWYQQTPGQGLQFLFEYFSETQRNKGNFPGRFSGRQFSNSRSEMNVSTLELGDSALYLCASSLAPGTNYEQYFGPGTRLTVT.